This TCR beta chain originates from a study of Tregs in tolerant kidney transplant recipients. Across the study: Mixed chimerism was transient after nonmyeloablative marrow transplants from related graft donors. General study points: For some patients, primers changed over time, blocking nucleotide-level comparison. Biological reproducibility was not directly addressed in this study.

A note on this clone: Its antigen is unknown. One junction end disagrees with the germline gene, perhaps due to a read error.

Only in-frame clones appear in the TCRdb table, and some are missing; sequencing was by immunoSEQ multiplex PCR. The sample shows about 110,000 clones, 90% of them seen only once. Unstimulated Tregs (CD4+CD25+CD127-) and CD4+CD25- non-Tregs were sorted from PBMCs. CDR3 length: 14 residues. CDR1 and CDR2 from the germline V gene are MDHEN and SYDVKM. This receptor was identified in a human donor who received a combined kidney and bone marrow transplant. The source was CD4+ T cells from blood, collected before the transplant. The chain joins TRBV28 to TRBJ2-3; 7 bases are shared with TRBD2. The DNA of the CDR3 is TGTGCCAGCAGCCCGGGACTAACCACAGATACGCGGTATTTT. Protein product: CASSPGLTTDTRYF. The whole variable domain, remainder taken from reference TRBV28 and TRBJ2-3, is DVKVTQSSRYLVKRTGEKVFLECVQDMDHENMFWYRQDPGLGLRLIYFSYDVKMKEKGDIPEGYSVSREKKERFSLILESASTNQTSMYLCASSPGLTTDTRYFGPGTRLTVL.